The T cell receptor beta chain under discussion was sequenced for a study of CD8+CD57+ T cells in acquired aplastic anemia. Profiles of TCR beta VDJ and CDR3 were generated from a genomic DNA template. TCRdb processed the reads anew with MiXCR; each CDR3 protein has one entry. This sample has 150,000 to 200,000 distinct CDR3 sequences, with around 48% found just once. CD8+CD57+ cell expansion, shown by flow cytometry, had occurred in the patients selected for sequencing. The V gene lost 6 bases and the J gene lost 0 bases, with 21 bases spanning the gap. Germline CDR1 reads SGHRS; CDR2 reads YFSETQ. The CDR3 spans 17 residues.

The receptor's source is a human donor with aplastic anemia. The chain joins TRBV5-1 to TRBJ1-1; D unresolved. Sequenced input: sorted CD4+, CD8+, or CD8+CD57+ T cells (not recorded which) from PBMCs. CDR3: CASTFGHSNSLNTEAFF. CDR3 DNA sequence: TGCGCCAGCACGTTTGGCCATTCGAACAGTTTGAACACTGAAGCTTTCTTT.